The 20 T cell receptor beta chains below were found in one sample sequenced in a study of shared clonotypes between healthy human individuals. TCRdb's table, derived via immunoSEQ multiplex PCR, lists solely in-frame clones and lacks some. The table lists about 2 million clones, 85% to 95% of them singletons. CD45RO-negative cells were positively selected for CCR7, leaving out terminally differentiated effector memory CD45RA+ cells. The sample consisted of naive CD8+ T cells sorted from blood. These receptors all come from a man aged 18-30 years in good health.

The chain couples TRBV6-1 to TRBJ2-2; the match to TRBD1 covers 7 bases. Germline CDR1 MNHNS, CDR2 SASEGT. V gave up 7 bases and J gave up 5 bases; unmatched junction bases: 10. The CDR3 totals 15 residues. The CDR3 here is CASTPWQGETGELFF. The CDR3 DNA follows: TGTGCCAGCACCCCGTGGCAGGGGGAGACCGGGGAGCTGTTTTTT.

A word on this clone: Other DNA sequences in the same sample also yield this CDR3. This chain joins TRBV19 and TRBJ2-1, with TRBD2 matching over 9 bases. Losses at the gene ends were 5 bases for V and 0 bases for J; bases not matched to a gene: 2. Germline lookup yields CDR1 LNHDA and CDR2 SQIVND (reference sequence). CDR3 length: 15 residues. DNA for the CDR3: TGTGCCAGTAGTTCTAGCGGGACCTCCTACAATGAGCAGTTCTTC. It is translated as CASSSSGTSYNEQFF. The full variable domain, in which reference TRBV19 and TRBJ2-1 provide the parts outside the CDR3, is DGGITQSPKYLFRKEGQNVTLSCEQNLNHDAMYWYRQDPGQGLRLIYYSQIVNDFQKGDIAEGYSVSREKKESFPLTVTSAQKNPTAFYLCASSSSGTSYNEQFFGPGTRLTVL.

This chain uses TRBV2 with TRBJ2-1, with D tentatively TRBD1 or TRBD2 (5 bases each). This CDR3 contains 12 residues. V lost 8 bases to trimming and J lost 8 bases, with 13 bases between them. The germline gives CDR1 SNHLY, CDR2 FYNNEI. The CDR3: CASGTDNYEQFF. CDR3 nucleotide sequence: TGTGCCAGCGGGACGGATAACTATGAGCAGTTCTTC.

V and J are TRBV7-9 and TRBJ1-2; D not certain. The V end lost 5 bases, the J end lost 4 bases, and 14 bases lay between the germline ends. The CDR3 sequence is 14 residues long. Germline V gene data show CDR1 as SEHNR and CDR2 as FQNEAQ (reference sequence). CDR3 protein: CASSPLPGSYGYTF. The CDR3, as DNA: TGTGCCAGCAGCCCTCTGCCCGGGAGCTATGGCTACACCTTC.

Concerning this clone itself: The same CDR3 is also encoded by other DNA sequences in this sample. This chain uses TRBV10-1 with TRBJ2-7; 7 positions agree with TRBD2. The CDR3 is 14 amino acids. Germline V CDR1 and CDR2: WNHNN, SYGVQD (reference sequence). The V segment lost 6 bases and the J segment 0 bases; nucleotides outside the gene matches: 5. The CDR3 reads CASSNGRSSYEQYF. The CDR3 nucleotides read TGCGCCAGCAGCAACGGGAGGAGCTCCTACGAGCAGTACTTC.

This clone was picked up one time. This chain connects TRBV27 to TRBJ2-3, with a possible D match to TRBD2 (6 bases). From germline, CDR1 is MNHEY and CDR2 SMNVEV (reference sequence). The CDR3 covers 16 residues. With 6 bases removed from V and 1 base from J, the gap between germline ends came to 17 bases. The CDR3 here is CASRLVPGEGTDTQYF. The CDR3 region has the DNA TGTGCCAGCAGATTAGTCCCCGGGGAGGGCACAGATACGCAGTATTTT.

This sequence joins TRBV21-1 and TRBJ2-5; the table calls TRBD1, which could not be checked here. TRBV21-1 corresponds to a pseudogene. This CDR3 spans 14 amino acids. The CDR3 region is CASSKEGRQETQYF. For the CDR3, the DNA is TGTGCCAGCAGCAAAGAGGGGCGGCAAGAGACCCAGTACTTC.

The chain's CDR3 is CAYRDRGHETQYF. CDR3 coding DNA: TGTGCCTACCGGGACAGGGGGCACGAGACCCAGTACTTC. This rearrangement joins TRBV30 to TRBJ2-5, with 12 bases aligning to TRBD1. CDR3 length: 13 residues. V lost 7 bases to trimming and J lost 5 bases; unmatched junction nucleotides: 5. From germline, CDR1 is GTSNPN and CDR2 SVGIG (reference sequence). Supplemented by reference TRBV30 and TRBJ2-5, the full variable domain reads SQTIHQWPATLVQPVGSPLSLECTVEGTSNPNLYWYRQAAGRGLQLLFYSVGIGQISSEVPQNLSASRPQDRQFILSSKKLLLSDSGFYLCAYRDRGHETQYFGPGTRLLVL.

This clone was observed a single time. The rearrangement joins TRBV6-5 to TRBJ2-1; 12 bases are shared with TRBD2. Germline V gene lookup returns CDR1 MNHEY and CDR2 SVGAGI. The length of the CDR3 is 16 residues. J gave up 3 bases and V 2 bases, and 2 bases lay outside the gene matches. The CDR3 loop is CASSYRTSGIYNEQFF. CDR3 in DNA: TGTGCCAGCAGTTACCGGACTAGCGGGATCTACAATGAGCAGTTCTTC.

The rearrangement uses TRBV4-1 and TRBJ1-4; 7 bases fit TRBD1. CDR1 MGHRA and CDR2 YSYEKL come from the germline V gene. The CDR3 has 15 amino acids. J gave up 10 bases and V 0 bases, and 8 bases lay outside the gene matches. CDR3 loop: CASSQEPGQPTKLFF. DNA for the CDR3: TGCGCCAGCAGCCAAGAGCCGGGACAGCCGACAAAACTGTTTTTT.

The CDR3 loop is CASRDSDYEQYF. CDR3 nucleotides: TGTGCCAGCAGGGACAGTGACTACGAGCAGTACTTC. The chain uses TRBV2 and TRBJ2-7; D is possibly TRBD1 (6 bases). CDR3 length equals 12 residues. Per the germline V gene, CDR1 is SNHLY and CDR2 is FYNNEI. Trimming removed 6 bases at V and 3 bases at J, with 9 bases between. Using reference TRBV2 and TRBJ2-7 for the parts outside the CDR3, the full variable domain is EPEVTQTPSHQVTQMGQEVILRCVPISNHLYFYWYRQILGQKVEFLVSFYNNEISEKSEIFDDQFSVERPDGSNFTLKIRSTKLEDSAMYFCASRDSDYEQYFGPGTRLTVT.

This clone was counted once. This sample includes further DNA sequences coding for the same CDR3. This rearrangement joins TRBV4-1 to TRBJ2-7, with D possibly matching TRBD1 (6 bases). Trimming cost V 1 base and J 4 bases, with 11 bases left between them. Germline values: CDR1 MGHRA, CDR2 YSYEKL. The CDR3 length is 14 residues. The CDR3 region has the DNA TGCGCCAGCAGCCAAGTGGCAGGGGAGTACGAGCAGTACTTC. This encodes CASSQVAGEYEQYF.

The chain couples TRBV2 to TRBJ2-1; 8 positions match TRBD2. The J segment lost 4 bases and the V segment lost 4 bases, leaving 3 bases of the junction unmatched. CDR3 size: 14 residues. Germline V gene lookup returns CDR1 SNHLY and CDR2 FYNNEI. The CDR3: CASSVTSGYNEQFF. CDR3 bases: TGTGCCAGCAGTGTTACTAGCGGATACAATGAGCAGTTCTTC.

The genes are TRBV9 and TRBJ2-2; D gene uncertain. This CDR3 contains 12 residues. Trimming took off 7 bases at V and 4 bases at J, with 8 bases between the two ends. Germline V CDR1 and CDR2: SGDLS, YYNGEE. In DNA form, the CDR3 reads TGTGCCAGCTCCACCGGCACCGGGGAGCTGTTTTTT. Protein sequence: CASSTGTGELFF.

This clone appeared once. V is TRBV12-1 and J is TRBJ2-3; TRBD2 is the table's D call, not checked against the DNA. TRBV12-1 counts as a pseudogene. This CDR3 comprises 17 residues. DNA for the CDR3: TGTGCCAGCAGTTCTAGCGGGGGGCCGTGGGGCACAGATACGCAGTATTTT. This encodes CASSSSGGPWGTDTQYF.

CDR3 amino acids: CASSLSRGADNEQFF. The CDR3 DNA reads as TGTGCCAGCAGTTTATCGCGGGGGGCCGACAATGAGCAGTTCTTC. This chain links TRBV27 with TRBJ2-1; 8 bases align to TRBD2. Germline loops: CDR1 MNHEY, CDR2 SMNVEV (reference sequence). The CDR3 is made up of 15 amino acids. The V and J ends lost 0 bases and 5 bases, in that order; junction bases with no gene match: 3.

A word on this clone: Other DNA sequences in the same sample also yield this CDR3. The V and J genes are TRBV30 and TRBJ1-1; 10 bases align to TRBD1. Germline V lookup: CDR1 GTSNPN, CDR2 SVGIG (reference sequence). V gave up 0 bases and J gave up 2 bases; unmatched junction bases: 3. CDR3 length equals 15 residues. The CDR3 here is CAWSVGQGVNTEAFF. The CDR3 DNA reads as TGTGCCTGGAGTGTAGGACAGGGGGTAAACACTGAAGCTTTCTTT.

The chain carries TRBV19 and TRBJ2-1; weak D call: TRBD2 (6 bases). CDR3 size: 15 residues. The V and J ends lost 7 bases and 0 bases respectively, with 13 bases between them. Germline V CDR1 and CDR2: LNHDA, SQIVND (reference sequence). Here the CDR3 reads CASNDGGDSYNEQFF. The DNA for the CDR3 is TGTGCCAGTAATGACGGCGGGGACTCCTACAATGAGCAGTTCTTC.

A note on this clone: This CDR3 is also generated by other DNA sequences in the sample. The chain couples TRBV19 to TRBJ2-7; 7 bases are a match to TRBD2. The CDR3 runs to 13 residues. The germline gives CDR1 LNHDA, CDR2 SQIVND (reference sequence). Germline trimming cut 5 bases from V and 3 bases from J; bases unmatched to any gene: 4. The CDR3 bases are TGTGCCAGTAGTCCGGGACTAAACTACGAGCAGTACTTC. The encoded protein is CASSPGLNYEQYF.

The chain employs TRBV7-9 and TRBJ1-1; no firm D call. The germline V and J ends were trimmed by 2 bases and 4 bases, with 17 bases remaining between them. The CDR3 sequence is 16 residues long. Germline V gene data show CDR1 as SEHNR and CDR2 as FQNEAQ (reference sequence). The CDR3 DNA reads TGTGCCAGCAGCTTATCAATAAGGGAGCGGACCACTGAAGCTTTCTTT. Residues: CASSLSIRERTTEAFF.